The 6 T cell receptor beta chains in this list originate from one sample, sequenced in a study of control samples from healthy donors and cancer patients (dated by TCRdb to the early 2020s). Library construction relied on the immunoSEQ multiplex PCR assay. The clones in this table, taken by TCRdb from immuneACCESS, are in-frame only. Not every clone is retained; where verified, under half of the shortfall comes from an unresolved V gene, and the cause of the rest is unknown. The sample table holds over 150,000 clones, of which around 93% were seen once. The ten largest clones add up to around 1.6% of the sample. The source material was blood. The receptor source for this set is a young man in good health.

The J gene is TRBJ2-7, the V gene TRBV10-3, with 8 bases that match TRBD1. This CDR3 has 16 amino acids. The J segment lost 5 bases and the V segment lost 3 bases, leaving 12 bases of the junction unmatched. Germline assignment: CDR1 ENHRY and CDR2 SYGVKD. DNA for the CDR3: TGTGCCATCAGTGATAGACGGACAGGGTCTGGGCACGAGCAGTACTTC. Translating it yields CAISDRRTGSGHEQYF.

This sequence joins TRBV7-8 and TRBJ1-1; no clear D gene. The CDR3 spans 13 residues. Deletions cut 10 bases from V and 2 bases from J, with 14 bases between. Germline V gene sequence: CDR1 SGHVS, CDR2 FQNEAQ. The CDR3 DNA is TGTGCCACCAAACGGGCAGAAAACACTGAAGCTTTCTTT. This gives the protein CATKRAENTEAFF. Full variable domain (remainder filled in from reference TRBV7-8 and TRBJ1-1): GAGVSQSPRYKVAKRGQDVALRCDPISGHVSLFWYQQALGQGPEFLTYFQNEAQLDKSGLPSDRFFAERPEGSVSTLKIQRTQQEDSAVYLCATKRAENTEAFFGQGTRLTVV.

The chain joins TRBV28 to TRBJ2-1; a possible D gene is TRBD2 (6 bases). Trimming stripped 8 bases from V and 4 bases from J, with 15 bases between. CDR1 is MDHEN, CDR2 SYDVKM, per germline. The CDR3 is made up of 14 amino acids. As DNA, the CDR3 is TGTGCCAGCCAAGCGGGTAGCGATTACAATGAGCAGTTCTTC. This codes for CASQAGSDYNEQFF. The whole variable domain, remainder taken from reference TRBV28 and TRBJ2-1, is DVKVTQSSRYLVKRTGEKVFLECVQDMDHENMFWYRQDPGLGLRLIYFSYDVKMKEKGDIPEGYSVSREKKERFSLILESASTNQTSMYLCASQAGSDYNEQFFGPGTRLTVL.

This chain joins TRBV5-1 and TRBJ2-7; 7 bases fit TRBD1. CDR1 and CDR2 from the germline V gene are SGHRS and YFSETQ. V shed 3 bases, J shed 3 bases, and the junction held 9 bases outside the gene matches. The CDR3 is 15 residues long. CDR3 DNA: TGCGCCAGCAGCTCAGGGGGTAATAAGTACTACGAGCAGTACTTC. It translates to CASSSGGNKYYEQYF.

V and J are TRBV19 and TRBJ1-2; no firm D call. The V gene lost 5 bases and the J gene lost 5 bases, with 15 bases spanning the gap. CDR1 and CDR2 from the germline V gene are LNHDA and SQIVND (reference sequence). CDR3 length equals 14 residues. The CDR3 DNA follows: TGTGCCAGTAGTCCTGCTTCCCCCTTATATGGCTACACCTTC. This codes for CASSPASPLYGYTF.

The chain links TRBV29-1 to TRBJ1-3, with D possibly being TRBD1 (5 bases). V lost 6 bases to trimming and J lost 2 bases, with 14 bases between them. CDR1 SQVTM and CDR2 ANQGSEA come from the germline V gene. The CDR3 contains 14 residues. The CDR3 bases are TGCAGCGTGGCTAGGGGCAACGCTGGAAACACCATATATTTT. Translated: CSVARGNAGNTIYF. The whole variable domain, filled in from reference TRBV29-1 and TRBJ1-3, reads SAVISQKPSRDICQRGTSLTIQCQVDSQVTMMFWYRQQPGQSLTLIATANQGSEATYESGFVIDKFPISRPNLTFSTLTVSNMSPEDSSIYLCSVARGNAGNTIYFGEGSWLTVV.